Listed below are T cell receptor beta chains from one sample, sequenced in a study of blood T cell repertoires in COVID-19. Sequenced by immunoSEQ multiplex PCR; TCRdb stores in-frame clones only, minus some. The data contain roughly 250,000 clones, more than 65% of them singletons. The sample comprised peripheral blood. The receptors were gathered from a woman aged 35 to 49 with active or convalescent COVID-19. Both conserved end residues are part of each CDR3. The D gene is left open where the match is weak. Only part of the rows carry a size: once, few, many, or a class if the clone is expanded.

DNA: TGTGCCTGGGTGGCCGGGACAGGGGGCCGAAGCAATCAGCCCCAGCATTTT
CDR3: CAWVAGTGGRSNQPQHF
V: TRBV30
J: TRBJ1-5
D: TRBD1
size: -

DNA: TGTGCCAGCAGCGTGGGACTAGCGGGGGCCGGGCGAGAGACCCAGTACTTC
CDR3: CASSVGLAGAGRETQYF
V: TRBV9
J: TRBJ2-5
D: TRBD2
size: -

DNA: TGTGCCAGCAGTGAAATTTTCTTATATGGCTACACCTTC
CDR3: CASSEIFLYGYTF
V: TRBV6-1
J: TRBJ1-2
D: -
size: -

DNA: TGTGCCAGCAGCGCCCTTTGGACAGGGGGCACTGAAGCTTTCTTT
CDR3: CASSALWTGGTEAFF
V: TRBV9
J: TRBJ1-1
D: TRBD1
size: -

DNA: TGTGCCAGCAGCTTAGACCCGACGGGGAGGGCTTTCTTT
CDR3: CASSLDPTGRAFF
V: TRBV11-3
J: TRBJ1-1
D: -
size: -

DNA: TGTGCCAGCAGCTTGGCCGGGACTTATGGCTACACCTTC
CDR3: CASSLAGTYGYTF
V: TRBV5-5
J: TRBJ1-2
D: -
size: -

DNA: TGTGCCAGCTCATTGGACAGGGCCGATACGCAGTATTTT
CDR3: CASSLDRADTQYF
V: TRBV18
J: TRBJ2-3
D: TRBD1
size: -

DNA: TGTGCCAGTAGTCTTACAGGGGGAGGGACTGAAGCTTTCTTT
CDR3: CASSLTGGGTEAFF
V: TRBV19
J: TRBJ1-1
D: TRBD1
size: -

DNA: TGTGCCAGCACGCTGGGCCGAAACTATGGCTACACCTTC
CDR3: CASTLGRNYGYTF
V: TRBV2
J: TRBJ1-2
D: -
size: -

DNA: TGTGCCAGCAGCCCCAGGGGGTATATGAACACTGAAGCTTTCTTT
CDR3: CASSPRGYMNTEAFF
V: TRBV5-4
J: TRBJ1-1
D: TRBD1
size: few

DNA: TGTGCCAGCAGTTTATCGGCAGGGGTCTATGGCTACACCTTC
CDR3: CASSLSAGVYGYTF
V: TRBV28
J: TRBJ1-2
D: -
size: -

DNA: TGTGCCAGCAGCAATCAACTGGGGCAGAGCTATGGCTACACCTTC
CDR3: CASSNQLGQSYGYTF
V: TRBV14
J: TRBJ1-2
D: -
size: once

DNA: TGCGCCAGCAGCCTGGTCGGACAGGGGAACTATGGCTACACCTTC
CDR3: CASSLVGQGNYGYTF
V: TRBV4-1
J: TRBJ1-2
D: TRBD1
size: -

DNA: TGTGCCAGCAGCCACGAGGACACCGTTAATGAAAAACTGTTTTTT
CDR3: CASSHEDTVNEKLFF
V: TRBV21-1
J: TRBJ1-4
D: -
size: -

DNA: TGTGCCAGCAGCTTTCGGGAGACAGATACGCAGTATTTT
CDR3: CASSFRETDTQYF
V: TRBV5-4
J: TRBJ2-3
D: -
size: -

DNA: TGCACCGCTGCTACAGGGGACACTGAAGCTTTCTTT
CDR3: CTAATGDTEAFF
V: TRBV29-1
J: TRBJ1-1
D: TRBD1
size: once

DNA: TGTGCCAGCAGAGCGGGCGAAGCTTTCTTT
CDR3: CASRAGEAFF
V: TRBV7-6
J: TRBJ1-1
D: -
size: once

DNA: TGTGCCAGTAGTGGACTTTGGAACACTGAAGCTTTCTTT
CDR3: CASSGLWNTEAFF
V: TRBV19
J: TRBJ1-1
D: -
size: -

DNA: TGTGCCTGGAGTCGGGGAACTAATGAAAAACTGTTTTTT
CDR3: CAWSRGTNEKLFF
V: TRBV30
J: TRBJ1-4
D: -
size: -

DNA: TGTGCCAGCAGTGTCCTCGGGACACTAAACACTGAAGCTTTCTTT
CDR3: CASSVLGTLNTEAFF
V: TRBV2
J: TRBJ1-1
D: -
size: -

DNA: TGCAGTGCTAGTTTACTAGCGGGGGCAGATACGCAGTATTTT
CDR3: CSASLLAGADTQYF
V: TRBV20-1
J: TRBJ2-3
D: TRBD2
size: -

DNA: TGTGCCAGCAGCCAATCTGTTCAGGGGTATGGCTACACCTTC
CDR3: CASSQSVQGYGYTF
V: TRBV3-1/TRBV3-2
J: TRBJ1-2
D: -
size: -

DNA: TGTGCCAGCAGTCCCGGGACAGGCGCTTCGGCCATATATTTT
CDR3: CASSPGTGASAIYF
V: TRBV9
J: TRBJ1-3
D: TRBD1
size: -

DNA: TGTGCCAGCTCCCCGGAGGCTTATAATTCACCCCTCCACTTT
CDR3: CASSPEAYNSPLHF
V: TRBV27
J: TRBJ1-6
D: -
size: -

DNA: TGTGCCAGCTGCCCGGGACAGGGGGTTGGTCAAGAGACCCAGTACTTC
CDR3: CASCPGQGVGQETQYF
V: TRBV11-1
J: TRBJ2-5
D: TRBD1
size: once

DNA: TGTGCCAGCAGCCAAAGCGGGGGGTGGTCCGGGGAGCTGTTTTTT
CDR3: CASSQSGGWSGELFF
V: TRBV3-1/TRBV3-2
J: TRBJ2-2
D: TRBD2
size: few

DNA: TGTGCCAGCAGCTTAGTAGGCAGGGGTCACACTGAAGCTTTCTTT
CDR3: CASSLVGRGHTEAFF
V: TRBV7-9
J: TRBJ1-1
D: -
size: -

DNA: TGTGCCAGCAGCTTAGGCGGTGTTAACACTGAAGCTTTCTTT
CDR3: CASSLGGVNTEAFF
V: TRBV7-2
J: TRBJ1-1
D: -
size: -

DNA: TGTGCCAGCAGCTGGACCGGGACAACCTACGAGCAGTACTTC
CDR3: CASSWTGTTYEQYF
V: TRBV7-9
J: TRBJ2-7
D: -
size: -

DNA: TGTGCCTGGGACACAGGGGTTAATCAGCCCCAGCATTTT
CDR3: CAWDTGVNQPQHF
V: TRBV30
J: TRBJ1-5
D: TRBD1
size: -

DNA: TGCGCCAGCAGCTTGGTACAGCCTAATGAAAAACTGTTTTTT
CDR3: CASSLVQPNEKLFF
V: TRBV5-1
J: TRBJ1-4
D: -
size: -

DNA: TGTGCCAGCAGCCAAGATTCAGCGGGGGGCGACGAGCAGTTCTTC
CDR3: CASSQDSAGGDEQFF
V: TRBV4-2
J: TRBJ2-1
D: TRBD2
size: once